The clone carrying this T cell receptor (beta chain) was seen repeatedly, ten times or more. The antigen is undetermined. This entry is derived from a study of T-cell memory formation after mild COVID-19. Across the whole study: Largely, TCR clusters stayed within a single donor. General study points: A subset of responding clones appeared in pre-infection memory, suggesting cross-reactive memory joined.

The CDR3 contains 16 residues. Germline CDR1 and CDR2: ENHRY and SYGVKD. V lost 3 bases to trimming and J lost 10 bases; unmatched junction nucleotides: 15. Constant-segment primers served in 5'RACE that generated TCR alpha and TCR beta cDNA libraries bearing sample barcodes and UMIs. MiXCR, run by TCRdb on the 5' RACE reads, gives a single entry per CDR3 protein. The profile shows around 90,000 distinct CDR3 sequences, over 13% of them singletons. The sample taken for sequencing was PBMCs or a T cell subset sorted from them (not recorded which). This clonotype was obtained from a man aged 18 to 35 who had mild COVID-19 (a few samples of this study predate the infection). Cell type and time point are not known. The rearrangement uses TRBV10-3 and TRBJ2-1; 7 bases line up with TRBD1. The CDR3: CAISDPGTALWGEQFF. CDR3 sequence (DNA): TGTGCCATCAGTGACCCCGGGACAGCACTATGGGGGGAGCAGTTCTTC.